These 21 T cell receptor beta chains were all obtained from the same sample, sequenced in a study of T cell responses to AZD1222 COVID-19 vaccine. Some clones are missing from TCRdb's copy, which holds only in-frame ones; the method was immunoSEQ multiplex PCR. This sample has approximately 70,000 clones; roughly four fifths occur once, and the top ten carry around 5%. This sample comprised peripheral blood, obtained on day 0 of AZD1222 vaccination. All receptors derive from an adult in good health.

V usage is TRBV7-2 and J usage is TRBJ1-2; 8 positions agree with TRBD1. V shed 3 bases, J shed 0 bases, and the junction held 12 bases outside the gene matches. The CDR3 totals 18 residues. The germline gives CDR1 SGHTA, CDR2 FQGNSA. Here the CDR3 reads CASSLFRGQGAANYGYTF. Written as DNA, the CDR3 is TGTGCCAGCAGCTTGTTCCGAGGACAGGGAGCAGCTAACTATGGCTACACCTTC.

The chain combines TRBV5-4 with TRBJ1-4, with 11 nucleotides matching TRBD1. Germline CDR1 reads SGHNT; CDR2 reads YYREEE (reference sequence). This CDR3 comprises 16 residues. V dropped 4 bases and J dropped 0; count of bases not matched to a gene: 2. The DNA for the CDR3 is TGTGCCAGCAGCCCGGGACAGGGGGCAACTAATGAAAAACTGTTTTTT. Protein product: CASSPGQGATNEKLFF.

The V gene is TRBV6-5, the J gene TRBJ1-4; perhaps TRBD1 as D (5 bases). V dropped 6 bases and J dropped 3 bases, with 11 bases sitting between them. The germline V gene encodes CDR1 MNHEY and CDR2 SVGAGI. This CDR3 is 14 amino acids long. CDR3 loop: CASRVGGSNEKLFF. DNA for the CDR3: TGTGCCAGCAGGGTCGGGGGTTCTAATGAAAAACTGTTTTTT.

The chain combines TRBV11-3 with TRBJ2-5; no clear D gene. V dropped 1 base and J dropped 5 bases, with 5 bases sitting between them. Germline loops: CDR1 SGHNT, CDR2 YENEEA. CDR3 length equals 12 residues. The CDR3 loop reads CASSLGLETQYF. CDR3 bases: TGTGCCAGCAGCTTAGGTTTGGAGACCCAGTACTTC.

The gene calls are TRBV6-5 and TRBJ2-1, with 9 positions matching TRBD2. The germline CDR1 and CDR2 sequences are MNHEY and SVGAGI. The CDR3 length is 14 residues. The J segment lost 7 bases and the V segment lost 2 bases, leaving 3 bases of the junction unmatched. As DNA, the CDR3 is TGTGCCAGCAGTTACGGCGGGGGGGGTAATGAGCAGTTCTTC. Its translation: CASSYGGGGNEQFF.

This clone has a single count. This sequence joins TRBV9 and TRBJ1-4; 7 nucleotides match TRBD1. Per germline, CDR1 SGDLS and CDR2 YYNGEE. The CDR3 contains 15 residues. The junction had 8 bases not matched to a gene; V was cut back by 3 bases and J by 6 bases. CDR3 nucleotide sequence: TGTGCCAGCAGCGAAAATGGAGACAGGGATGAAAAACTGTTTTTT. As protein: CASSENGDRDEKLFF. The entire variable domain, with the rest obtained from reference TRBV9 and TRBJ1-4, is as follows: DSGVTQTPKHLITATGQRVTLRCSPRSGDLSVYWYQQSLDQGLQFLIQYYNGEERAKGNILERFSAQQFPDLHSELNLSSLELGDSALYFCASSENGDRDEKLFFGSGTQLSVL.

The rearrangement links TRBV5-6 to TRBJ1-4; D remains unclear. Germline values: CDR1 SGHDT, CDR2 YYEEEE. V was shortened by 0 bases and J by 0 bases, with 9 bases between the two germline ends. This CDR3 has 16 residues. The CDR3 loop is CASSLAGTATNEKLFF. The CDR3 nucleotides read TGTGCCAGCAGCTTGGCGGGCACTGCAACTAATGAAAAACTGTTTTTT.

V usage is TRBV4-3 and J usage is TRBJ1-2, with TRBD1 identical over 7 bases. Per the germline V gene, CDR1 is LGHNA and CDR2 is YSLEER. V gave up 3 bases and J gave up 5 bases; unmatched junction bases: 3. This CDR3 comprises 13 residues. The CDR3 here is CASSQTGKYGYTF. The DNA for the CDR3 is TGCGCCAGCAGCCAGACAGGGAAGTATGGCTACACCTTC.

The gene calls are TRBV10-1 and TRBJ1-1; D is unclear. The CDR3 has 15 amino acids. Germline V gene data show CDR1 as WNHNN and CDR2 as SYGVQD (reference sequence). Trimming took 2 bases from V and 5 from J, leaving 15 bases between them. The CDR3 protein is CASSESSSGRTEAFF. CDR3 nucleotide sequence: TGCGCCAGCAGTGAGAGCTCCTCCGGACGGACTGAAGCTTTCTTT.

The J gene is TRBJ2-5, the V gene TRBV3-1 (or the pseudogene TRBV3-2); 9 positions match TRBD2. Germline V gives CDR1 LGHDT, CDR2 YNNKEL (reference sequence). J was trimmed by 2 bases and V by 0 bases; bases with no gene match: 4. This CDR3 comprises 16 residues. The CDR3 spells CASSQDLAGGQETQYF. In DNA, the CDR3 is TGTGCCAGCAGCCAAGATCTCGCGGGGGGGCAAGAGACCCAGTACTTC.

The V and J genes are TRBV4-1 and TRBJ2-1, with a weak D call TRBD2 (6 bases). CDR3 length equals 15 residues. Trimming shortened V by 4 bases and J by 1 base, and 11 bases separated the two germline ends. Germline lookup yields CDR1 MGHRA and CDR2 YSYEKL. The CDR3 is CASSPRDSSYNEQFF. In nucleotides, the CDR3 is TGCGCCAGCAGCCCCCGGGACTCGTCCTACAATGAGCAGTTCTTC.

The CDR3 protein is CASSQMAQTGTEAFF. In DNA, the CDR3 is TGCGCCAGCAGCCAAATGGCACAAACCGGGACTGAAGCTTTCTTT. V usage is TRBV4-1 and J usage is TRBJ1-1; D not certain. This CDR3 is built from 15 residues. Germline CDR1 MGHRA, CDR2 YSYEKL. The germline V and J ends were trimmed by 2 bases and 5 bases, with 15 bases remaining between them.

The rearrangement uses TRBV15 and TRBJ2-3; D is unresolved. Trimming left V 4 bases short and J 3 bases short, with 17 bases between. This CDR3 is 16 amino acids long. Germline CDR1 and CDR2: LNHNV and YYDKDF (reference sequence). CDR3 region: CATSKRFGSVTDTQYF. CDR3 in DNA: TGTGCCACCAGCAAGCGTTTCGGGTCGGTAACAGATACGCAGTATTTT.

The genes are TRBV4-3 and TRBJ1-1; D possibly corresponds to TRBD1 (5 bases). The CDR3 has 16 amino acids. V was pared by 3 bases and J by 1 base, with 15 bases between. CDR1 is LGHNA and CDR2 is YSLEER in the germline V gene. CDR3 amino acids: CASSQFGTGKNTEAFF. The CDR3 DNA reads TGCGCCAGCAGCCAGTTTGGTACAGGCAAGAACACTGAAGCTTTCTTT.

This chain links TRBV5-1 with TRBJ1-6; D is uncertain. The CDR3 spans 15 residues. Trimming cost V 4 bases and J 10 bases, with 18 bases left between them. Germline loops: CDR1 SGHRS, CDR2 YFSETQ. The CDR3 DNA is TGCGCCAGCAGCCCCCTGGGCAGGCTACCATCACCCCTCCACTTT. It is translated as CASSPLGRLPSPLHF.

V usage is TRBV4-2 and J usage is TRBJ2-7, with D tentatively TRBD1 (7 bases). The V gene lost 0 bases and the J gene lost 6 bases, with 15 bases spanning the gap. Germline assignment: CDR1 LGHNA and CDR2 YNFKEQ. The CDR3 runs to 15 residues. The CDR3 spells CASSQDNGGGAEQYF. The CDR3 DNA sequence: TGTGCCAGCAGCCAAGATAACGGAGGGGGCGCCGAGCAGTACTTC.

The rearrangement links TRBV2 to TRBJ1-5; the match to TRBD1 covers 7 bases. V lost 7 bases, J lost 4 bases, and 7 bases stayed unmatched. The CDR3 loop spans 14 amino acids. Germline V CDR1 and CDR2: SNHLY, FYNNEI. The CDR3 nucleotides read TGTGCCAGCACCGGGCAGGGGGGGAATCAGCCCCAGCATTTT. Its translation is CASTGQGGNQPQHF.

This clone was counted between two and nine times. The chain uses TRBV19 and TRBJ1-5; D is unclear. CDR3 size: 18 residues. The V gene lost 3 bases and the J gene lost 2 bases, with 20 bases spanning the gap. Germline V gene lookup returns CDR1 LNHDA and CDR2 SQIVND (reference sequence). The CDR3 spells CASSMTPSSTRGNQPQHF. CDR3 DNA: TGTGCCAGTAGTATGACCCCTAGCAGCACGAGAGGCAATCAGCCCCAGCATTTT.

This chain connects TRBV4-1 to TRBJ2-5; 8 bases are shared with TRBD1. Trimming cost V 0 bases and J 3 bases; bases outside gene matches: 9. The germline CDR1 and CDR2 sequences are MGHRA and YSYEKL. The CDR3 runs to 17 residues. CDR3 nucleotides: TGCGCCAGCAGCCAAGAAGGACAGGGTTGGACTGAAGAGACCCAGTACTTC. It translates to CASSQEGQGWTEETQYF.

This clone came up a few times. The chain couples TRBV3-1 (or the pseudogene TRBV3-2) to TRBJ2-7; 11 nucleotides line up with TRBD2. Looked up from germline, CDR1 is LGHDT and CDR2 is YNNKEL (reference sequence). This CDR3 is 16 amino acids long. The ends lost 1 base at V and 3 bases at J; junction bases unmatched: 5. CDR3 protein: CASSQGLAGGYYEQYF. As DNA, the CDR3 is TGTGCCAGCAGCCAAGGGCTAGCGGGGGGATACTACGAGCAGTACTTC.

This clone has more than one count but fewer than ten. CDR3 sequence: CASSESKGSNTGELFF. The DNA for the CDR3 is TGCGCCAGCAGTGAGTCTAAGGGTTCAAACACCGGGGAGCTGTTTTTT. The chain links TRBV10-1 to TRBJ2-2, with D uncertain. V lost 0 bases to trimming and J lost 2 bases, with 10 bases between them. The CDR3 is made up of 16 amino acids. Germline V gives CDR1 WNHNN, CDR2 SYGVQD (reference sequence).